This T cell receptor (beta chain) comes out of a study of blood T cell repertoires in COVID-19. Across the study: Samples came from the United States, Italy and Spain, spanning acute and convalescent COVID-19.

The germline V gene encodes CDR1 MNHEY and CDR2 SVGEGT. This CDR3 contains 15 residues. V lost 4 bases to trimming and J lost 8 bases; unmatched junction nucleotides: 8. Authors' processing steps: How many nucleated cells were present was estimated from reference gene primer amplification. The repertoire was sequenced with immunoSEQ multiplex PCR; TCRdb's copy has only in-frame clones and lacks some. For V, J and clone size, that table is used; D and trimming come from the DNA. Found here are roughly 88,000 clones, roughly 80% of them singletons; the top ten hold approximately 15%. The clonotype was recovered from an elderly woman with active or convalescent COVID-19. The J gene is TRBJ1-4, the V gene TRBV6-2 or TRBV6-3; 9 bases fit TRBD1. Sequencing used peripheral blood. The CDR3 here is CASSLPGQGDEKLFF. In DNA, the CDR3 is TGTGCCAGCAGTTTACCGGGACAGGGCGACGAAAAACTGTTTTTT.